Presented here are 25 T cell receptor beta chains from one specimen sequenced in a study of blood T cells in healthy people across ages (dated by TCRdb to the mid-2010s). Libraries were prepared through 5' RACE. The reads were generated on an Illumina HiSeq 2500. A second PCR of 7 to 11 cycles was run with a J-beta primer mix and a sample-barcoded 5' primer. In TCRdb, the public reads were trimmed at Q25 with fastp and aligned with MiXCR, with productive beta chains retained. Rows with one shared CDR3 protein collapse into an entry with the most common genes and DNA. Present in this sample are hundreds of thousands of distinct CDR3 sequences, over 45% of which were seen just once. The ten largest clones add up to roughly a third of the sample. The sample was blood. Receptor source: a woman aged 55-69 years in good health.

V usage is TRBV4-3 and J usage is TRBJ2-7; the match to TRBD2 covers 7 bases. Trimming at V came to 1 base and at J to 0 bases, leaving 6 bases not matched to a gene. Germline V gene data show CDR1 as LGHNA and CDR2 as YSLEER. This CDR3 is built from 16 residues. The CDR3 here is CASSQVGGGGSYEQYF. CDR3 DNA sequence: TGCGCCAGCAGCCAAGTCGGTGGCGGGGGCTCCTACGAGCAGTACTTC.

The CDR3 is CASSGGTGPYEQYF. In DNA form, the CDR3 reads TGTGCCAGCAGCGGAGGGACAGGGCCCTACGAGCAGTACTTC. The rearrangement links TRBV9 to TRBJ2-7, with 9 bases that match TRBD1. The V segment lost 3 bases and the J segment 2 bases; nucleotides outside the gene matches: 3. The germline V gene encodes CDR1 SGDLS and CDR2 YYNGEE. The CDR3 is made up of 14 amino acids.

The rearrangement joins TRBV24-1 to TRBJ2-5; a weak D match, TRBD2 (6 bases). The length of the CDR3 is 16 residues. V was trimmed by 7 bases and J by 1 base, leaving 18 bases between them. Germline V gene lookup returns CDR1 KGHDR and CDR2 SFDVKD. The CDR3 spells CATSLTGAGTQETQYF. As DNA, the CDR3 is TGTGCCACCAGCCTGACTGGTGCGGGGACCCAAGAGACCCAGTACTTC.

The chain is built from TRBV11-2 and TRBJ2-4; D uncertain. Trimming left V 2 bases short and J 0 bases short, with 11 bases between. Germline V gene data show CDR1 as SGHAT and CDR2 as FQNNGV. The CDR3 extends over 16 amino acids. In nucleotides, the CDR3 is TGTGCCAGCAGCTTATTCACAGTCAAAGCCAAAAACATTCAGTACTTC. It codes for CASSLFTVKAKNIQYF.

This clonotype has only a few counts. This rearrangement joins TRBV29-1 to TRBJ2-1; 13 bases align to TRBD2. The DNA matches TRBJ2-7 better at its end, which makes the J call doubtful. The CDR3 is 13 amino acids. Germline V CDR1 and CDR2: SQVTM, ANQGSEA. CDR3 nucleotide sequence: TGCAGTTTGGGGACTAGCGGGACATATGAGCAGTACTTC. Amino acids: CSLGTSGTYEQYF.

In this sample, this clonotype turned up a few times. The chain joins TRBV7-9 to TRBJ2-1; no clear D gene. V gave up 2 bases and J gave up 0 bases, with 8 bases separating them. CDR1 and CDR2 (germline): SEHNR, FQNEAQ (reference sequence). The CDR3 has 15 amino acids. CDR3 loop: CASSLILGSYNEQFF. The DNA for the CDR3 is TGTGCCAGCAGCTTAATCCTGGGCTCCTACAATGAGCAGTTCTTC.

The V call is TRBV20-1, the J call TRBJ2-7; D might be TRBD1 or TRBD2, each matching 5 bases. V was trimmed by 4 bases and J by 0 bases, leaving 19 bases between them. Germline CDR1 DFQATT, CDR2 SNEGSKA (reference sequence). The CDR3 is 16 residues long. CDR3 residues: CSAKGRVGGLSYEQYF. For the CDR3, the DNA is TGCAGTGCTAAGGGCAGGGTGGGTGGACTCTCCTACGAGCAGTACTTC.

This chain joins TRBV20-1 and TRBJ2-7; D is unclear. The CDR3 length is 11 residues. CDR1 and CDR2 (germline): DFQATT, SNEGSKA (reference sequence). The V end lost 5 bases, the J end lost 7 bases, and 12 bases lay between the germline ends. CDR3: CSAPKVNEQYF. The CDR3 DNA follows: TGCAGTGCTCCTAAGGTCAATGAGCAGTACTTC.

V usage is TRBV6-2 or TRBV6-3 and J usage is TRBJ2-7, with a tentative D call TRBD2 (5 bases). CDR1 is MNHEY and CDR2 is SVGEGT in the germline V gene. The V gene lost 8 bases and the J gene lost 3 bases, with 11 bases spanning the gap. There are 12 residues in the CDR3. The CDR3 DNA follows: TGTGCCAGCGTCGGGAACTTCTACGAGCAGTACTTC. This translates into CASVGNFYEQYF.

This clonotype was counted ten times or more. The gene calls are TRBV7-2 and TRBJ2-2; D is unclear. Germline V gives CDR1 SGHTA, CDR2 FQGNSA. CDR3 length equals 15 residues. With 5 bases removed from V and 3 bases from J, the gap between germline ends came to 13 bases. CDR3 sequence reads: CASSPKTKHTGELFF. CDR3 nucleotides: TGTGCCAGCAGCCCTAAAACTAAGCACACCGGGGAGCTGTTTTTT.

This chain joins TRBV27 and TRBJ2-5, with D perhaps matching TRBD1 or TRBD2 (6 bases each). CDR3 size: 16 residues. Germline V gives CDR1 MNHEY, CDR2 SMNVEV (reference sequence). The V end lost 1 base, the J end lost 5 bases, and 17 bases lay between the germline ends. The CDR3: CASSLLGTGRLETQYF. The DNA for the CDR3 is TGTGCCAGCAGTTTATTAGGTACAGGGAGGTTGGAGACCCAGTACTTC.

This clonotype was detected a few times. This chain joins TRBV5-1 and TRBJ2-5; TRBD1 is a possible D gene (6 bases). The CDR3 is 13 residues long. With 4 bases removed from V and 4 bases from J, the gap between germline ends came to 11 bases. CDR1 is SGHRS and CDR2 is YFSETQ in the germline V gene. The CDR3, as DNA: TGCGCCAGCAGCGCCGGACAGAGAGAGACCCAGTACTTC. Translating gives CASSAGQRETQYF.

In this sample, this clonotype turned up a few times. The chain has TRBV7-6 and TRBJ1-2, with D possibly being TRBD1 (6 bases). CDR3 length: 16 residues. CDR1 and CDR2 from the germline V gene are SGHVS and FNYEAQ. Trimming pared 5 bases from V and 0 bases from J, leaving 16 bases between. CDR3 loop: CASSPFGRDTNYGYTF. CDR3 DNA: TGTGCCAGCAGCCCTTTCGGCCGGGACACTAACTATGGCTACACCTTC.

This chain links TRBV15 with TRBJ2-3; D gene unclear. The V and J ends lost 5 bases and 0 bases respectively, with 6 bases between them. The CDR3 has 13 amino acids. The germline gives CDR1 LNHNV, CDR2 YYDKDF (reference sequence). CDR3 sequence: CATSVRSTDTQYF. The CDR3 DNA sequence: TGTGCCACCAGCGTCCGGAGCACAGATACGCAGTATTTT. The full variable domain, with the rest looked up from reference TRBV15 and TRBJ2-3, is DAMVIQNPRYQVTQFGKPVTLSCSQTLNHNVMYWYQQKSSQAPKLLFHYYDKDFNNEADTPDNFQSRRPNTSFCFLDIRSPGLGDTAMYLCATSVRSTDTQYFGPGTRLTVL.

The genes are TRBV14 and TRBJ2-7; D gene unclear. Germline V CDR1 and CDR2: SGHDN, FVKESK. The CDR3 extends over 13 amino acids. With 0 bases removed from V and 10 bases from J, the gap between germline ends came to 13 bases. The chain's CDR3 is CASSQDFEGPQYF. CDR3 DNA sequence: TGTGCCAGCAGCCAAGATTTCGAAGGGCCCCAGTACTTC.

J is TRBJ2-7 and V is TRBV20-1; a possible D gene is TRBD1 (6 bases). Trimming left V 0 bases short and J 7 bases short, with 22 bases between. This CDR3 region has 16 residues. The V gene's germline CDR1 is DFQATT and CDR2 SNEGSKA (reference sequence). The CDR3 here is CSARDLDSSSYNEQYF. The CDR3 DNA reads TGCAGTGCTAGAGATTTGGACAGCAGCTCCTACAATGAGCAGTACTTC.

This clonotype appeared a few times. The chain carries TRBV29-1 and TRBJ2-1; no clear D. This CDR3 is built from 12 residues. V lost 4 bases to trimming and J lost 3 bases, with 7 bases between them. CDR1 is SQVTM, CDR2 ANQGSEA, per germline. CDR3 residues: CSVAGGYNEQFF. For the CDR3, the DNA is TGCAGCGTTGCCGGCGGCTACAATGAGCAGTTCTTC.

This sequence joins TRBV27 and TRBJ2-1; 7 bases map to TRBD2. CDR3 length equals 16 residues. Germline-derived CDR1 and CDR2 are MNHEY and SMNVEV (reference sequence). Losses at the gene ends were 6 bases for V and 1 base for J; bases not matched to a gene: 9. As DNA, the CDR3 is TGTGCCAGCAGGTGGGGGGGAGAGGTGTCCTACAATGAGCAGTTCTTC. Its translation: CASRWGGEVSYNEQFF.

Only a few counts were recorded for this clonotype. The V gene is TRBV20-1, the J gene TRBJ2-7, with no clear D. V was cut by 7 bases and J by 7 bases, with 17 bases left in between. The CDR3 has 12 amino acids. CDR1 is DFQATT, CDR2 SNEGSKA, per germline (reference sequence). For the CDR3, the DNA is TGCAGTGGCACTCTACTATGGGATGAGCAGTACTTC. This encodes CSGTLLWDEQYF.

The table lists this clonotype with a few counts. CDR3 in amino acids: CSARLAGSYNEQFF. The CDR3 nucleotides read TGCAGTGCTAGATTAGCGGGTTCCTACAATGAGCAGTTCTTC. This sequence joins TRBV20-1 and TRBJ2-1; 7 bases fit TRBD2. Germline loops: CDR1 DFQATT, CDR2 SNEGSKA (reference sequence). The CDR3 has 14 amino acids. J gave up 1 base and V 2 bases, and 2 bases lay outside the gene matches.

This clonotype was seen more than once but under ten times. The rearrangement uses TRBV12-3 or TRBV12-4 and TRBJ2-1; perhaps D is TRBD1 or TRBD2 (5 bases each). The V end was cut by 6 bases, the J end by 5 bases, with 8 bases between. The CDR3 runs 12 residues. CDR3 protein: CASSRGDNEQFF. CDR3 coding DNA: TGTGCCAGCAGCCGAGGGGACAATGAGCAGTTCTTC.

The rearrangement uses TRBV6-5 and TRBJ2-3; TRBD2 matches 11 bases. Per the germline V gene, CDR1 is MNHEY and CDR2 is SVGAGI. This CDR3 has 16 amino acids. V shed 5 bases, J shed 5 bases, and the junction held 9 bases outside the gene matches. The CDR3 spells CASSRNSGRAKDTQYF. As DNA, the CDR3 is TGTGCCAGCAGTCGCAATAGCGGGAGGGCCAAAGATACGCAGTATTTT.

This clonotype was detected only a few times. The V call is TRBV29-1, the J call TRBJ2-3; 7 bases are a match to TRBD2. Germline CDR1 reads SQVTM; CDR2 reads ANQGSEA. V was pared by 5 bases and J by 8 bases, with 4 bases of the junction left unmatched. The CDR3 extends over 11 amino acids. The CDR3 DNA reads as TGCAGCGTTCCTACTAGCGTTACGCAGTATTTT. This encodes CSVPTSVTQYF.

The V call is TRBV20-1, the J call TRBJ2-7, with a tentative D call TRBD1 (5 bases). V gave up 5 bases and J gave up 5 bases, with 16 bases separating them. The V gene's germline CDR1 is DFQATT and CDR2 SNEGSKA (reference sequence). This CDR3 comprises 13 residues. The chain's CDR3 is CSAAEGALNEQYF. The CDR3 bases are TGCAGTGCTGCGGAAGGGGCTTTGAACGAGCAGTACTTC.

The CDR3 protein is CSEGRDNEQYF. The CDR3 DNA follows: TGCAGTGAAGGACGAGACAATGAGCAGTACTTC. The genes are TRBV20-1 and TRBJ2-5; D gene unclear. CDR3 size: 11 residues. Germline V gene lookup returns CDR1 DFQATT and CDR2 SNEGSKA (reference sequence). V was shortened by 7 bases and J by 11 bases, with 17 bases between the two germline ends.